This T cell receptor beta chain came from a study of cytomegalovirus exposure and HLA in healthy donors. About the research overall: The early release's HLA-typed donors yielded roughly 85 million unique TCRs.

Overall study results and limits: Productive rates of about 90% or about 30% were seen for most TCR beta V segments in an earlier analysis.

The germline gives CDR1 SQVTM, CDR2 ANQGSEA. CDR3 length: 12 amino acids. Trimming cost V 4 bases and J 5 bases; bases outside gene matches: 4. A word on this clone: Its antigen is still unknown.

PCR primers comprised 60 Vbeta and 13 Jbeta primers. Authors' methods: Around 10 million of the 75 million to 95 million unique TCR beta chains counted in a later analysis were shared. TCRdb keeps only in-frame clones here, not all; method: immunoSEQ multiplex PCR. The V and J calls and the clone size are those of that table, but D and trimming were determined from the DNA. The sample has some 51,000 clones, around 79% seen once. The clonotype was recovered from a female donor in good health and CMV-seronegative. The sample taken for sequencing was PBMCs. This sequence joins TRBV29-1 and TRBJ2-5; 7 nucleotides align to TRBD2. CDR3 sequence reads: CSVAGEGETQYF. CDR3 bases: TGCAGCGTTGCCGGGGAGGGGGAGACCCAGTACTTC.